The T cell receptor (beta chain) under discussion was sequenced for a study of blood T cell repertoires in COVID-19. The CDR3 is 14 residues long. In germline, CDR1 is LGHDT, CDR2 YNNKEL (reference sequence). Clones were read by immunoSEQ multiplex PCR, and TCRdb kept only the in-frame ones, dropping some. The profile shows 95,000 to 120,000 clones, over 70% of them singletons. The chain has TRBV3-1 (or the pseudogene TRBV3-2) and TRBJ2-1; 8 bases fit TRBD2. This TCR derives from a man in his fifties or sixties with acute or convalescent COVID-19. Input material: peripheral blood. The CDR3 DNA reads TGTGGGGCCAGCGGGGGCCCCCGAGACAATGAGCAGTTCTTC. Its translation is CGASGGPRDNEQFF.